These 20 T cell receptor beta chains originate from one sample sequenced in a study of cytomegalovirus exposure and HLA in healthy donors (dated by TCRdb to 2015 to 2018). Library generation was performed with the immunoSEQ multiplex PCR assay. For the multiplex PCR, a mixture combining 60 forward primers for TCR Vbeta segments and 13 reverse primers for TCR Jbeta segments was used. This immuneACCESS table, as held by TCRdb, lists in-frame sequences with V and J called but not all clones. Of the missing ones, under half trace to an unresolved V gene in checked studies; the others have no known cause. The sample has around 180,000 clones on record, around 80% of them singletons. The top ten constitute around 6% of the sample. The specimen was PBMCs. The receptors stem from a man in his forties in good health and CMV-seronegative.

V gene TRBV7-6 combines with J gene TRBJ1-1; D is unresolved. Trimming took 1 base from V and 4 from J, leaving 13 bases between them. There are 15 residues in the CDR3. Germline CDR1 SGHVS, CDR2 FNYEAQ. The CDR3: CASSLGWGAGTEAFF. The CDR3 bases are TGTGCCAGCAGCTTAGGATGGGGAGCGGGCACTGAAGCTTTCTTT.

V usage is TRBV28 and J usage is TRBJ2-7; 10 bases are a match to TRBD2. Germline-derived CDR1 and CDR2 are MDHEN and SYDVKM. The V and J ends lost 5 bases and 6 bases, in that order; junction bases with no gene match: 7. The CDR3 runs 14 residues. This CDR3 is CASSPLAGVSEQYF. DNA for the CDR3: TGTGCCAGCAGTCCCCTAGCGGGAGTTTCCGAGCAGTACTTC.

In its sample, this clone was seen a few times. V and J are TRBV5-1 and TRBJ2-3; TRBD1 matches at 11 bases. V was pared by 3 bases and J by 6 bases, with 12 bases of the junction left unmatched. CDR1 is SGHRS, CDR2 YFSETQ, per germline. CDR3 size: 17 residues. The chain's CDR3 is CASSSFLRDRGTDTQYF. In DNA form, the CDR3 reads TGCGCCAGCAGCTCATTCCTCCGGGACAGGGGGACGGATACGCAGTATTTT.

This chain joins TRBV29-1 and TRBJ2-5; 7 positions match TRBD1. Germline-derived CDR1 and CDR2 are SQVTM and ANQGSEA. The CDR3 spans 15 residues. V lost 1 base to trimming and J lost 4 bases; unmatched junction nucleotides: 9. CDR3: CSVEGDRWGSETQYF. The CDR3 bases are TGCAGCGTTGAAGGGGACAGATGGGGGTCAGAGACCCAGTACTTC. The full variable domain, completed using reference TRBV29-1 and TRBJ2-5, is SAVISQKPSRDICQRGTSLTIQCQVDSQVTMMFWYRQQPGQSLTLIATANQGSEATYESGFVIDKFPISRPNLTFSTLTVSNMSPEDSSIYLCSVEGDRWGSETQYFGPGTRLLVL.

This clone was seen just once. This chain connects TRBV10-3 to TRBJ2-7; 7 bases map to TRBD2. Germline V gene lookup returns CDR1 ENHRY and CDR2 SYGVKD. Germline trimming cut 0 bases from V and 7 bases from J; bases unmatched to any gene: 9. The CDR3 extends over 15 amino acids. The CDR3 coding sequence is TGTGCCATCAGTGAGTCGGGAGGGTCGAGCGGAGAGCAGTACTTC. Its protein product is CAISESGGSSGEQYF.

In its sample, this clone was seen once. The rearrangement joins TRBV4-3 to TRBJ2-4; 10 bases align to TRBD2. Losses at the gene ends were 0 bases for V and 3 bases for J; bases not matched to a gene: 5. CDR3 size: 17 residues. Germline V gene sequence: CDR1 LGHNA, CDR2 YSLEER. The chain's CDR3 is CASSQDWTSGDKNIQYF. DNA of the CDR3: TGCGCCAGCAGCCAAGATTGGACTAGCGGAGACAAAAACATTCAGTACTTC.

The gene calls are TRBV30 and TRBJ2-3, with 10 bases lining up with TRBD2. The CDR3 length is 14 residues. The V gene's germline CDR1 is GTSNPN and CDR2 SVGIG (reference sequence). The junction had 9 bases not matched to a gene; V was cut back by 6 bases and J by 6 bases. The CDR3 region has the DNA TGTGCCTGTTTGGCTAGCGGGAGTGTCGATACGCAGTATTTT. This codes for CACLASGSVDTQYF.

The V and J genes are TRBV5-1 and TRBJ1-2, with 7 positions matching TRBD1. V dropped 3 bases and J dropped 4; count of bases not matched to a gene: 6. This CDR3 has 14 amino acids. Germline V gene sequence: CDR1 SGHRS, CDR2 YFSETQ. CDR3: CASSWGDSPYGYTF. DNA for the CDR3: TGCGCCAGCAGCTGGGGGGACAGCCCCTATGGCTACACCTTC. The full variable domain, its missing parts supplied by reference TRBV5-1 and TRBJ1-2, is KAGVTQTPRYLIKTRGQQVTLSCSPISGHRSVSWYQQTPGQGLQFLFEYFSETQRNKGNFPGRFSGRQFSNSRSEMNVSTLELGDSALYLCASSWGDSPYGYTFGSGTRLTVV.

The V call is TRBV7-9, the J call TRBJ1-1; no clear D. CDR3 length: 14 amino acids. V lost 5 bases and J lost 0, with 10 bases in between. The germline CDR1 and CDR2 sequences are SEHNR and FQNEAQ (reference sequence). In DNA form, the CDR3 reads TGTGCCAGCAGCCCGACTCCCATGAACACTGAAGCTTTCTTT. Translated, it gives CASSPTPMNTEAFF.

The rearrangement uses TRBV4-1 and TRBJ2-7, with TRBD1 identical over 7 bases. This CDR3 has 16 amino acids. V lost 1 base to trimming and J lost 4 bases; unmatched junction nucleotides: 10. Germline CDR1 and CDR2: MGHRA and YSYEKL. The CDR3 protein is CASSQASTGRGYEQYF. The DNA for the CDR3 is TGCGCCAGCAGCCAAGCATCTACAGGCAGGGGGTACGAGCAGTACTTC.

The V call is TRBV6-5, the J call TRBJ2-5; no clear D. The CDR3 runs 11 residues. The V gene lost 5 bases and the J gene lost 1 base, with 2 bases spanning the gap. Germline CDR1 reads MNHEY; CDR2 reads SVGAGI. The CDR3 DNA reads as TGTGCCAGCAGTCGCCAAGAGACCCAGTACTTC. Its translation: CASSRQETQYF.

In the case of this clone: Germline and junction disagree at one end, which may indicate a read error. The sample carries other DNA sequences with the same CDR3. The chain recombines TRBV4-3 with TRBJ1-1; D possibly corresponds to TRBD1 (6 bases). CDR3 length: 16 residues. Germline V gene lookup returns CDR1 LGHNA and CDR2 YSLEER. The chain's CDR3 is CASSQAGRTENTEAFF. CDR3 sequence (DNA): TGCGCCAGCAGCCAAGCCGGAAGGACAGAGAACACTGAGGCTTTCTTT.

This rearrangement joins TRBV9 to TRBJ2-2; D gene ambiguous. With 1 base removed from V and 8 bases from J, the gap between germline ends came to 3 bases. The CDR3 runs 11 residues. CDR1 SGDLS and CDR2 YYNGEE come from the germline V gene. This CDR3 is CASSVLGELFF. The CDR3 DNA is TGTGCCAGCAGCGTACTTGGGGAGCTGTTTTTT.

The chain has TRBV15 and TRBJ2-3, with D possibly matching TRBD1 (5 bases). The V and J ends lost 3 bases and 4 bases respectively, with 11 bases between them. Germline CDR1 LNHNV, CDR2 YYDKDF (reference sequence). The CDR3 covers 14 residues. CDR3 residues: CATSRMGQADTQYF. CDR3 nucleotide sequence: TGTGCCACCAGCAGGATGGGGCAGGCAGATACGCAGTATTTT.

The genes are TRBV19 and TRBJ1-4; unclear D gene. The V and J ends lost 3 bases and 5 bases respectively, with 10 bases between them. Germline values: CDR1 LNHDA, CDR2 SQIVND (reference sequence). The CDR3 spans 14 residues. The CDR3, as DNA: TGTGCCAGTAGTATGAGGCAGTCAAATGAAAAACTGTTTTTT. It codes for CASSMRQSNEKLFF. The full variable domain, in which reference TRBV19 and TRBJ1-4 provide the parts outside the CDR3, is DGGITQSPKYLFRKEGQNVTLSCEQNLNHDAMYWYRQDPGQGLRLIYYSQIVNDFQKGDIAEGYSVSREKKESFPLTVTSAQKNPTAFYLCASSMRQSNEKLFFGSGTQLSVL.

CDR3 amino acids: CSVPGPGGSADTQYF. In DNA form, the CDR3 reads TGCAGCGTCCCGGGTCCCGGGGGGAGCGCAGATACGCAGTATTTT. The genes are TRBV29-1 and TRBJ2-3, with TRBD2 matching 7 bases. J lost 4 bases, V lost 6 bases, and 13 bases had no gene match. The V gene's germline CDR1 is SQVTM and CDR2 ANQGSEA. This CDR3 has 15 amino acids.

V gene TRBV19 combines with J gene TRBJ2-3, with TRBD2 matching over 11 bases. This CDR3 is 17 amino acids long. After removal of 3 bases from V and 4 bases from J, the junction contained 9 bases not matched to a gene. Germline V gives CDR1 LNHDA, CDR2 SQIVND (reference sequence). Written as DNA, the CDR3 is TGTGCCAGTAGTATTCGGATAGCGGGGGGGCCCGCAGATACGCAGTATTTT. It specifies CASSIRIAGGPADTQYF.

The rearrangement joins TRBV7-2 to TRBJ2-3, with D possibly being TRBD1 (5 bases). CDR1 is SGHTA, CDR2 FQGNSA, per germline. Trimming removed 5 bases from V and 1 base from J, with 10 bases in between. This CDR3 comprises 14 residues. CDR3 protein: CASSRQGRTDTQYF. Written as DNA, the CDR3 is TGTGCCAGCAGCCGCCAGGGCCGCACAGATACGCAGTATTTT. The full variable domain, in which reference TRBV7-2 and TRBJ2-3 provide the parts outside the CDR3, is GAGVSQSPSNKVTEKGKDVELRCDPISGHTALYWYRQSLGQGLEFLIYFQGNSAPDKSGLPSDRFSAERTGGSVSTLTIQRTQQEDSAVYLCASSRQGRTDTQYFGPGTRLTVL.

The V and J genes are TRBV6-1 and TRBJ2-4; D is undetermined. Germline lookup yields CDR1 MNHNS and CDR2 SASEGT. Deletions cut 2 bases from V and 8 bases from J, with 19 bases between. This CDR3 has 16 amino acids. The CDR3 nucleotides read TGTGCCAGCAGTGAAACGGCTGGGCTCAGGCGAGACATTCAGTACTTC. This encodes CASSETAGLRRDIQYF.

This clone was counted between two and nine times. This sequence joins TRBV4-1 and TRBJ2-2; 8 bases fit TRBD2. Trimming removed 1 base from V and 0 bases from J; junction bases left unmatched: 10. In germline, CDR1 is MGHRA, CDR2 YSYEKL. The CDR3 has 19 residues. CDR3 DNA sequence: TGCGCCAGCAGCCAAGGGCGACTTTTGCGGGGGGCGAACACCGGGGAGCTGTTTTTT. Translation gives CASSQGRLLRGANTGELFF.